The 4 T cell receptor beta chains listed next were all sequenced from one sample in a study of CD8+ T cells in alopecia areata. RNA was extracted and reverse transcribed into cDNA as the sequencing template. The method was immunoSEQ multiplex PCR; TCRdb's version includes in-frame clones alone and lacks a portion of them. The table records about 110,000 clones, 50% to 70% of them present only once. Sequencing was carried out using NKG2D-low CD8+ T cells sorted from blood. Source of these receptors: a human donor with alopecia areata.

V and J are TRBV5-6 and TRBJ1-3; D is ambiguous. CDR1 and CDR2 from the germline V gene are SGHDT and YYEEEE. Trimming took 0 bases from V and 1 from J, leaving 5 bases between them. The CDR3 is 14 residues long. The CDR3: CASSLGTSGNTIYF. CDR3 DNA: TGTGCCAGCAGCTTGGGGACTTCTGGAAACACCATATATTTT.

The chain links TRBV27 to TRBJ1-5; D remains unclear. V was pared by 3 bases and J by 7 bases, with 10 bases between. The CDR3 contains 13 residues. Per the germline V gene, CDR1 is MNHEY and CDR2 is SMNVEV (reference sequence). CDR3 in DNA: TGTGCCAGCAGTTTTGGTCCGGGCCAGCCCCAGCATTTT. Amino acids: CASSFGPGQPQHF.

V is TRBV7-9 and J is TRBJ2-7; 8 nucleotides line up with TRBD2. In germline, CDR1 is SEHNR, CDR2 FQNEAQ (reference sequence). This CDR3 comprises 13 residues. J was trimmed by 4 bases and V by 1 base; bases with no gene match: 0. The CDR3 sequence: CASSLGGRYEQYF. CDR3 in DNA: TGTGCCAGCAGCTTAGGCGGGAGGTACGAGCAGTACTTC.

The chain recombines TRBV6-6 with TRBJ2-1; D is tentatively TRBD1 or TRBD2 (6 bases each). Germline assignment: CDR1 MNHNY and CDR2 SVGAGI (reference sequence). Trimming pared 6 bases from V and 12 bases from J, leaving 15 bases between. This CDR3 has 12 residues. For the CDR3, the DNA is TGTGCCAGCAGCCCTGGAGGGGGAGGGCAGTTCTTC. The encoded protein is CASSPGGGGQFF.